Each of the 8 T cell receptor beta chains below was sequenced from the same sample in a study of T cells after yellow fever vaccination. TCRdb analysed the 5' RACE reads with MiXCR anew, one entry per CDR3 protein. The sample lists roughly 500,000 distinct CDR3 sequences; 15% to 20% were seen once. The specimen comprised PBMCs, sampled 15 days after the yellow fever booster vaccination. The receptors originated from a man aged 30-40 years who received the YFV17D yellow fever vaccine.

This rearrangement joins TRBV28 to TRBJ2-7; 13 positions match TRBD2. Trimming at V came to 5 bases and at J to 4 bases, leaving 11 bases not matched to a gene. The CDR3 consists of 17 residues. Germline V gene sequence: CDR1 MDHEN, CDR2 SYDVKM. CDR3 bases: TGTGCCAGCAGTCCCCCTACCGGGACTAGCGGGATGTACGAGCAGTACTTC. It codes for CASSPPTGTSGMYEQYF.

This clonotype turned up a few times. The chain recombines TRBV9 with TRBJ2-3, with TRBD1 matching 8 bases. This CDR3 contains 18 residues. V shed 4 bases and J 4 bases; nucleotides not matched to a gene: 17. CDR1 SGDLS and CDR2 YYNGEE come from the germline V gene. In DNA, the CDR3 is TGTGCCAGCAGCCCCCGGACAGGGCGGGTTAGCGGTCCAGATACGCAGTATTTT. It codes for CASSPRTGRVSGPDTQYF. Looking up the rest from reference TRBV9 and TRBJ2-3 gives the full variable domain: DSGVTQTPKHLITATGQRVTLRCSPRSGDLSVYWYQQSLDQGLQFLIQYYNGEERAKGNILERFSAQQFPDLHSELNLSSLELGDSALYFCASSPRTGRVSGPDTQYFGPGTRLTVL.

The chain carries TRBV29-1 and TRBJ2-2; 7 bases map to TRBD1. Germline V lookup: CDR1 SQVTM, CDR2 ANQGSEA. V lost 6 bases, J lost 0 bases, and 1 base stayed unmatched. The CDR3 totals 13 residues. The chain's CDR3 is CSVGQSNTGELFF. CDR3 DNA sequence: TGCAGCGTGGGACAGTCGAACACCGGGGAGCTGTTTTTT.

Written as DNA, the CDR3 is TGCAGTCCAAGGGACTCTAGCGGAACAACCTACGAGCAGTACTTC. It yields the protein CSPRDSSGTTYEQYF. The V and J genes are TRBV20-1 and TRBJ2-7, with TRBD2 matching 7 bases. This CDR3 is 15 amino acids long. Germline V lookup: CDR1 DFQATT, CDR2 SNEGSKA (reference sequence). J gave up 2 bases and V 8 bases, and 15 bases lay outside the gene matches.

Only a few counts were recorded for this clonotype. The chain has TRBV6-9 and TRBJ2-7; TRBD1 aligns across 9 bases. The V gene's germline CDR1 is MNHGY and CDR2 SVAAGI. CDR3 length: 14 amino acids. Trimming at V came to 5 bases and at J to 6 bases, leaving 8 bases not matched to a gene. CDR3 sequence: CASSKDRGKGEQYF. The CDR3 nucleotides read TGTGCCAGCAGTAAGGACAGGGGAAAAGGCGAGCAGTACTTC.

There are a few counts of this clonotype. V is TRBV7-8 and J is TRBJ2-1; TRBD2 is a possible D gene (5 bases). The V end lost 5 bases, the J end lost 9 bases, and 14 bases lay between the germline ends. This CDR3 has 13 amino acids. The germline V gene encodes CDR1 SGHVS and CDR2 FQNEAQ. The CDR3 here is CASSARGWGEQFF. The CDR3 nucleotides are TGTGCCAGCAGCGCCCGCGGGTGGGGTGAGCAGTTCTTC.

This chain uses TRBV19 with TRBJ2-7; a possible D gene is TRBD1 (5 bases). The CDR3 loop spans 14 amino acids. CDR1 is LNHDA and CDR2 is SQIVND in the germline V gene (reference sequence). Trimming took 5 bases from V and 3 from J, leaving 14 bases between them. The CDR3: CASSFDSLFYEQYF. The CDR3 nucleotides are TGTGCCAGTAGTTTCGACAGTTTATTCTACGAGCAGTACTTC.

The rearrangement uses TRBV2 and TRBJ2-6, with TRBD1 identical over 8 bases. The CDR3 consists of 17 residues. With V trimmed by 0 bases and J by 4 bases, 5 bases remained unmatched. Germline V gene sequence: CDR1 SNHLY, CDR2 FYNNEI. CDR3 in amino acids: CASSEAPRGPGANVLTF. DNA for the CDR3: TGTGCCAGCAGTGAAGCGCCCAGGGGGCCCGGGGCCAACGTCCTGACTTTC. Looking up the rest from reference TRBV2 and TRBJ2-6 gives the full variable domain: EPEVTQTPSHQVTQMGQEVILRCVPISNHLYFYWYRQILGQKVEFLVSFYNNEISEKSEIFDDQFSVERPDGSNFTLKIRSTKLEDSAMYFCASSEAPRGPGANVLTFGAGSRLTVL.